This T cell receptor (beta chain) was documented in a study of blood T cell repertoires in COVID-19. Unmatched junction bases numbered 14, after V lost 5 bases and J lost 0 bases. The CDR3 consists of 18 residues. Looked up from germline, CDR1 is SNHLY and CDR2 is FYNNEI. This clone was seen only once. As handled by the study authors: Amplified reference gene primers provided the basis for estimating nucleated cell counts. The table came from immunoSEQ multiplex PCR; TCRdb's copy has only in-frame clones and leaves some out. The DNA gave D and trimming, while V, J and clone size come from that table. The repertoire holds some 150,000 clones, with roughly four fifths as singletons.

Sequenced input: peripheral blood. The clonotype comes from a human donor with acute or convalescent COVID-19. The donor label of this sample is uncertain. The chain uses TRBV2 and TRBJ1-1, with 8 bases matching TRBD1. The CDR3 loop reads CASSTGVGQGALNTEAFF. The CDR3 DNA reads TGTGCCAGCAGTACGGGGGTCGGGCAGGGGGCTTTGAACACTGAAGCTTTCTTT.